Described below is a single T cell receptor beta chain sequence and its context. The read ends 3 residues before the CDR3 terminus; that terminus is restored from the germline J gene. The data were produced by immunoSEQ multiplex PCR, yet TCRdb's version contains in-frame clones alone and is incomplete. This repertoire includes 48,000 or so clones. These data belong to a study of T cells in women clearing cervical HPV infection. Germline CDR1 and CDR2: SGHRS and YFSETQ. The CDR3 loop spans 14 amino acids. The V gene lost 0 bases and the J gene lost 5 bases, with 12 bases spanning the gap. This chain joins TRBV5-1 and TRBJ2-7; D not certain. The TCR sequence derives from a woman between 18 and 69 years old with a cervical HPV16 infection that either progressed to CIN3+ or cleared (not recorded which). The sample was blood buffy coat. CDR3 sequence reads: CASSLGHRSDEQYF. The DNA read from the CDR3 is TGCGCCAGCAGCTTGGGACACCGGTCCGACGAG.